The clone carrying this T cell receptor beta chain has only a few counts. Its specificity is unknown. This sample stems from a study of T cell repertoires in cytomegalovirus infection. About the research overall: It was recently identified HLA-C-restricted and well-studied HLA-B-restricted CMV epitopes that the study used.

Using its own MiXCR run on the reads, TCRdb lists one record per CDR3 protein. The data hold about half a million distinct CDR3 sequences, with around 35% observed a single time. The CDR3 runs to 14 residues. Trimming shortened V by 7 bases and J by 6 bases, and 18 bases separated the two germline ends. The material sequenced was cultured PBMCs, taken from culture after CMV antigen stimulation. The chain employs TRBV12-3 or TRBV12-4 and TRBJ1-1, with D perhaps matching TRBD1 (6 bases). The receptor was derived from a human donor in good health (CMV status not recorded). Some clones in this sample may be carry-over from other donors' samples. The CDR3 nucleotides read TGTGCCAGCAATGTATACGGGACAAGGGCTGAAGCTTTCTTT. It codes for CASNVYGTRAEAFF.